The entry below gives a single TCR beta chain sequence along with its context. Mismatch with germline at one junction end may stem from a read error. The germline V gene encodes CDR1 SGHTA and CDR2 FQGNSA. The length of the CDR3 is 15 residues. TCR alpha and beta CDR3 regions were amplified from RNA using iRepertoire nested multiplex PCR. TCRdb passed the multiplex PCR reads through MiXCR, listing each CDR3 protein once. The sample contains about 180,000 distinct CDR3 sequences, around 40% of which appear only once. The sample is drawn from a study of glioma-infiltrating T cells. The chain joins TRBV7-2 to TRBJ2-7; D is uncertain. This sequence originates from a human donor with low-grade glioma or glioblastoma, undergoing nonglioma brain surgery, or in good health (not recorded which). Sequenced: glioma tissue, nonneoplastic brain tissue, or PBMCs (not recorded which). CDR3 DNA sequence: TGCGCCGGCAGCTTAGCCAGCTGGAGCTCCTACGAGCAGTACTTC. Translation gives CAGSLASWSSYEQYF.